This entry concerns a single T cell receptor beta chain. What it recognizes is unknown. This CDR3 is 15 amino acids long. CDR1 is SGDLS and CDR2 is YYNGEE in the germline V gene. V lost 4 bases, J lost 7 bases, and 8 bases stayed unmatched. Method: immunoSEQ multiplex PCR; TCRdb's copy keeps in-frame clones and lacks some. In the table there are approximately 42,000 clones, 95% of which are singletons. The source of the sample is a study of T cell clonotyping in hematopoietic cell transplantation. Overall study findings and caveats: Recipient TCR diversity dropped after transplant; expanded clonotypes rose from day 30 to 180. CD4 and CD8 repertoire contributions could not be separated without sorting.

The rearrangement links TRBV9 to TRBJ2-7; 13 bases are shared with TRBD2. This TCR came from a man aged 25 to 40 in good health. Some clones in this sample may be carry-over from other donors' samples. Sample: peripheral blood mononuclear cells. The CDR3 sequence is CASSPRLAGGREQYF. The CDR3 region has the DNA TGTGCCAGCAGCCCTCGACTAGCGGGGGGTAGGGAGCAGTACTTC.